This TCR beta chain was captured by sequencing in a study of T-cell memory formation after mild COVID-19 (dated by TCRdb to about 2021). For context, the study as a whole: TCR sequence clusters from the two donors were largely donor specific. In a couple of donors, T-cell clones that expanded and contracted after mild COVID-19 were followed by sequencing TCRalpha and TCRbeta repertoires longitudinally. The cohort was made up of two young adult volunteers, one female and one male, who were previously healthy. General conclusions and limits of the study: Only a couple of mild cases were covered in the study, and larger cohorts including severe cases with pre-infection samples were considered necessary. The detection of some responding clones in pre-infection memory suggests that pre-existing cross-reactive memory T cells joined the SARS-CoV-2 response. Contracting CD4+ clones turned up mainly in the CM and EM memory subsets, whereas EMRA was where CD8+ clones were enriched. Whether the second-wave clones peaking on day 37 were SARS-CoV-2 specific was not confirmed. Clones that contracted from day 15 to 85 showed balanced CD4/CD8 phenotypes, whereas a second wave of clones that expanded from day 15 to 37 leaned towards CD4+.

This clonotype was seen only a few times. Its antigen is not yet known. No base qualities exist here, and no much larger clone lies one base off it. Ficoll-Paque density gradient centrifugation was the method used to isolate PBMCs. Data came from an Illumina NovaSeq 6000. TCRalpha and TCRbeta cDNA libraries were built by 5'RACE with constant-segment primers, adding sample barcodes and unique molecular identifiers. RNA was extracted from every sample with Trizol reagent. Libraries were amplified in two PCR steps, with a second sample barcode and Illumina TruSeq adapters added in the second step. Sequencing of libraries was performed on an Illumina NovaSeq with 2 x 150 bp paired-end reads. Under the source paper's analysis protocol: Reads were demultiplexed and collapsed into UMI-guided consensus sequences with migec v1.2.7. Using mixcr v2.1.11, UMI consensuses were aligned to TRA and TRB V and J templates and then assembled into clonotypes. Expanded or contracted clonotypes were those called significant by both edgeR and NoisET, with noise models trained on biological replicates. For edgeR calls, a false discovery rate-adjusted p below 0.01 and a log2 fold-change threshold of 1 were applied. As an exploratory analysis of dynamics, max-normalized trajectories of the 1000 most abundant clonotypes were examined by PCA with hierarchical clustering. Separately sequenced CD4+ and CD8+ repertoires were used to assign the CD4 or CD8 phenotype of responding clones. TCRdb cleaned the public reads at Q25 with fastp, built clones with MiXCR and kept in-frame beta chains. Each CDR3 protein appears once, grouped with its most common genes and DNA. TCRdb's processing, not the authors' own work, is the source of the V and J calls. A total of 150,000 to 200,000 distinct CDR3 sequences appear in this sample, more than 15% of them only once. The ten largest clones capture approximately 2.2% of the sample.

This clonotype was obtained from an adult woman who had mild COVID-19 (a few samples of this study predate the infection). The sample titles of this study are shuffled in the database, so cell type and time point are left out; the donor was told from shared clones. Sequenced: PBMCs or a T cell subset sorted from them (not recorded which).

The DNA is as follows: TGTGCCAGCAGACCGGGACAGGGGCCCTACGAGCAGTACTTC. The encoded protein is CASRPGQGPYEQYF. The sequence is built from TRBV12-3 or TRBV12-4 and TRBJ2-7; TRBD1 lines up with 10 middle nucleotides. The CDR3, from cysteine to phenylalanine, totals 14 residues. CDR3 DNA is the only sequence kept; it has 42 bases, read in frame from the first base. V lost 6 bases and J lost 2 bases, and the count of bases not matched to a germline gene is 4.